A single T cell receptor beta chain is shown here with its context. Its specificity is unknown. This entry belongs to a study of beta chain features in type 1 diabetes. Sequencing targeted expressed TCRB transcripts, as all isolated RNA had been reverse transcribed. The assay was immunoSEQ multiplex PCR, and TCRdb's table has in-frame clones only and misses some. The table has about 15,000 clones, more than 60% seen once. General observations from the study: Within each of all four CD4+ subsets, Type 1 diabetes patients had TCRB CDR3s that were moderately but significantly shorter. Patients' naive, central memory and regulatory TCRB repertoires appeared more alike than those of healthy donors.

Per donor, one heparinised blood draw averaged approximately 120 mL. Stem cell-like memory, regulatory, central memory and naive CD4+ cells were sorted via CD45RO/CCR7/CD25/CD127/CD95/CD27. This CDR3 region has 16 residues. The germline gives CDR1 SQVTM, CDR2 ANQGSEA. The germline V and J ends were trimmed by 0 bases and 6 bases, with 18 bases remaining between them. Sequencing was performed on Tregs from blood. This chain uses TRBV29-1 with TRBJ2-1; D may be TRBD1 (6 bases). The clonotype was recovered from a man aged 30-40 years with type 1 diabetes. The CDR3 coding sequence is TGCAGCGTTGAAGATTGGCTACGCAAAGGGGGCAATGAGCAGTTCTTC. The encoded protein is CSVEDWLRKGGNEQFF.